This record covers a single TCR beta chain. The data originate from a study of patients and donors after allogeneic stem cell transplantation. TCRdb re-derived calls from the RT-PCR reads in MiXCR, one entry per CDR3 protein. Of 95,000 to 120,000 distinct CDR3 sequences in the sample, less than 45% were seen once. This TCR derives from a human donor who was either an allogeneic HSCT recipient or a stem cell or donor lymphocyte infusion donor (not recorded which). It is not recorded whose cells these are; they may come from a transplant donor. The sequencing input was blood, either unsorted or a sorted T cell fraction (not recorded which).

In DNA form, the CDR3 reads TGCGCCAGCAGCCCCAGGGGGGGGAACACCGGGGAGCTGTTTTTT. This translates into CASSPRGGNTGELFF. The chain combines TRBV5-1 with TRBJ2-2; D may correspond to TRBD1 or TRBD2 (7 bases each). V lost 4 bases and J lost 1, with 11 bases in between. This CDR3 has 15 residues. Germline V CDR1 and CDR2: SGHRS, YFSETQ.